A single sample is the source of the 4 T cell receptor beta chains below, sequenced in a study of response to subunit inactivated influenza vaccine. TCRdb re-called the RT-PCR reads with MiXCR, one entry per CDR3 protein. The table records a few hundred thousand distinct CDR3 sequences, about 12% of them present only once. This material consisted of non-naive T cells sorted from PBMCs, taken less than 15 days before vaccination. All receptors derive from a man aged 50 to 59 who received an inactivated influenza vaccine.

This clonotype was recorded at least ten times. This chain joins TRBV6-1 and TRBJ2-3, with 7 bases identical to TRBD1. Germline assignment: CDR1 MNHNS and CDR2 SASEGT. With V trimmed by 6 bases and J by 7 bases, 7 bases remained unmatched. The CDR3 runs to 13 residues. CDR3 sequence reads: CASSSNRGYTQYF. CDR3 nucleotides: TGTGCCAGCAGCTCCAACAGGGGTTATACGCAGTATTTT.

This clonotype was picked up many times. This sequence joins TRBV12-3 or TRBV12-4 and TRBJ2-5; D is perhaps TRBD2 (6 bases). The V and J ends lost 3 bases and 10 bases respectively, with 15 bases between them. The CDR3 is 13 residues long. For the CDR3, the DNA is TGTGCCAGCAGTTTTGGGGACTCGGGGGACCAGTACTTC. Translation: CASSFGDSGDQYF.

This clonotype was seen many times. V gene TRBV12-3 or TRBV12-4 combines with J gene TRBJ2-1; 8 bases line up with TRBD1. This CDR3 contains 15 residues. V lost 6 bases and J lost 1; bases outside the gene matches: 5. CDR3 bases: TGTGCCAGCAGCCCTACAGGGGGGTCCTACAATGAGCAGTTCTTC. It is translated as CASSPTGGSYNEQFF.

The sample holds a few counts of this clonotype. At one end, the junction sequence differs from germline, possibly due to a read error. The CDR3 bases are TGTGCTAGCAGCCAATCGGACAGGGGACAGACCCAGTACTTC. Its protein product is CASSQSDRGQTQYF. The J gene is TRBJ2-5, the V gene TRBV7-7, with TRBD1 matching 9 bases. Germline values: CDR1 SSHAT, CDR2 FNYEAQ (reference sequence). The CDR3 runs to 14 residues.